This T cell receptor beta chain was identified in a study of response to subunit inactivated influenza vaccine. TCRdb re-derived calls from the RT-PCR reads in MiXCR, one entry per CDR3 protein. Among roughly 500,000 distinct CDR3 sequences listed, 16% were seen once. V was pared by 2 bases and J by 5 bases, with 5 bases of the junction left unmatched. The CDR3 is 15 amino acids. Germline V gene data show CDR1 as SGHTA and CDR2 as FQGNSA. The V gene is TRBV7-2, the J gene TRBJ2-2; TRBD1 matches 7 bases. The receptor's source is a man aged 45 to 70 who received an inactivated influenza vaccine. The starting material was CD4+ T cells sorted from PBMCs, obtained roughly 24 months after vaccination. The CDR3 loop is CASSLKGGATGELFF. The CDR3 coding sequence is TGTGCCAGCAGCTTAAAAGGGGGCGCGACCGGGGAGCTGTTTTTT. The full variable domain, rest sourced from reference TRBV7-2 and TRBJ2-2, is GAGVSQSPSNKVTEKGKDVELRCDPISGHTALYWYRQSLGQGLEFLIYFQGNSAPDKSGLPSDRFSAERTGGSVSTLTIQRTQQEDSAVYLCASSLKGGATGELFFGEGSRLTVL.